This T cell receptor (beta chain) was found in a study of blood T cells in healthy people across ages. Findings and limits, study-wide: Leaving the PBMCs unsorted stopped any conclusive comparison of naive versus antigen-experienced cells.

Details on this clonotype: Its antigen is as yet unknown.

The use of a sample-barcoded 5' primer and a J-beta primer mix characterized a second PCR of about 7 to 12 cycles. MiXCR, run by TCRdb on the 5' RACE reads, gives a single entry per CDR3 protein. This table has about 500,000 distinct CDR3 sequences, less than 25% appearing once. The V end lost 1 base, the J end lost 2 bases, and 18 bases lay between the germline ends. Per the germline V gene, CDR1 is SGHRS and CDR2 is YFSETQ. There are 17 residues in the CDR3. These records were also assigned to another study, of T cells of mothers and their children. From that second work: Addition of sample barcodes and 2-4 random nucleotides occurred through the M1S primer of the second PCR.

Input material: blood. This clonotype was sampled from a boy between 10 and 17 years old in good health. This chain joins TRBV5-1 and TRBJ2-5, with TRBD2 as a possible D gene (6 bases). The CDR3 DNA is TGCGCCAGCAGCTTGAGTTGGAATCGGGGGTATCAAGAGACCCAGTACTTC. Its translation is CASSLSWNRGYQETQYF.